Presented here are 20 T cell receptor beta chains from one specimen sequenced in a study of blood T cell repertoires in COVID-19. Sequencing was performed with immunoSEQ multiplex PCR; in TCRdb, only in-frame clones are kept and a portion is missing. Of under 200,000 clones in the sample, 84% were seen once. The sequencing sample was made of PBMCs or T cells enriched from blood (not recorded which). The receptors were gathered from a woman aged 45-65 years who had recovered from COVID-19.

This clone was seen only once. CDR3 DNA: TGTGCCAGCAGCTCAACCTACAGGTTCACTGAAGCTTTCTTT. This translates into CASSSTYRFTEAFF. The chain employs TRBV9 and TRBJ1-1; tentatively, D is TRBD1 (5 bases). Germline V gives CDR1 SGDLS, CDR2 YYNGEE. This CDR3 is built from 14 residues. Trimming cost V 4 bases and J 4 bases, with 14 bases left between them.

This chain joins TRBV13 and TRBJ2-7, with D perhaps TRBD1 (6 bases). This CDR3 region has 16 residues. In germline, CDR1 is PRHDT, CDR2 FYEKMQ (reference sequence). The ends were cut back, 5 bases at V and 3 bases at J, with 20 bases in the middle. The CDR3 here is CASSQRQAGVGYEQYF. DNA for the CDR3: TGTGCCAGCAGCCAGAGACAGGCCGGTGTTGGCTACGAGCAGTACTTC.

This clone has only one observation. Different DNA sequences within this sample yield the same CDR3. CDR3 region: CASSLRQGNTIYF. The CDR3 coding sequence is TGTGCCAGCAGCCTGAGACAGGGGAACACCATATATTTT. The chain is built from TRBV12-3 or TRBV12-4 and TRBJ1-3; 8 bases map to TRBD1. The CDR3 is made up of 13 amino acids. V dropped 6 bases and J dropped 7; count of bases not matched to a gene: 5.

J is TRBJ2-3 and V is TRBV6-1, with D possibly being TRBD2 (5 bases). CDR1 and CDR2 from the germline V gene are MNHNS and SASEGT. CDR3 length: 15 residues. V gave up 4 bases and J gave up 2 bases, with 13 bases separating them. The CDR3 bases are TGTGCCAGCAGTGTAGCTAGCAGAAACACAGATACGCAGTATTTT. It codes for CASSVASRNTDTQYF.

V gene TRBV19 combines with J gene TRBJ2-6; D is undetermined. Per the germline V gene, CDR1 is LNHDA and CDR2 is SQIVND (reference sequence). Trimming shortened V by 2 bases and J by 1 base, and 6 bases separated the two germline ends. The CDR3 length is 15 residues. The chain's CDR3 is CASSISRSGANVLTF. For the CDR3, the DNA is TGTGCCAGTAGTATATCGAGATCTGGGGCCAACGTCCTGACTTTC.

This CDR3 is CASSRDRLSNQPQHF. The CDR3 nucleotides are TGTGCCAGCAGCCGAGACAGGTTGAGCAATCAGCCCCAGCATTTT. The chain carries TRBV7-8 and TRBJ1-5; a weak D match, TRBD1 (6 bases). This CDR3 comprises 15 residues. Looked up from germline, CDR1 is SGHVS and CDR2 is FQNEAQ. The V gene lost 5 bases and the J gene lost 1 base, with 12 bases spanning the gap.

In DNA, the CDR3 is TGTGCCAGCAGCTCCGGGACACCTCCTGGCGAGCAGTACTTC. It codes for CASSSGTPPGEQYF. The chain is built from TRBV5-4 and TRBJ2-7, with D maybe TRBD1 (6 bases). This CDR3 spans 14 amino acids. Germline V gives CDR1 SGHNT, CDR2 YYREEE (reference sequence). Trimming took off 3 bases at V and 6 bases at J, with 16 bases between the two ends.

J is TRBJ1-6 and V is TRBV7-2; possibly TRBD1 for D (6 bases). This CDR3 contains 15 residues. The V gene's germline CDR1 is SGHTA and CDR2 FQGNSA. Trimming removed 0 bases from V and 7 bases from J, with 10 bases in between. In DNA, the CDR3 is TGTGCCAGCAGCTTAGCTGGGGGCCTGAATTCACCCCTCCACTTT. Protein product: CASSLAGGLNSPLHF.

This sequence joins TRBV6-1 and TRBJ1-1; D might be TRBD1 (6 bases). Germline assignment: CDR1 MNHNS and CDR2 SASEGT. This CDR3 spans 15 amino acids. V lost 2 bases and J lost 10, with 20 bases in between. CDR3 sequence reads: CASSESDISLGGAFF. The CDR3 region has the DNA TGTGCCAGCAGTGAATCTGACATTAGTTTAGGGGGAGCTTTCTTT.

The V call is TRBV2, the J call TRBJ2-5; the D is unclear. CDR1 and CDR2 (germline): SNHLY, FYNNEI. The CDR3 totals 13 residues. The V end lost 8 bases, the J end lost 1 base, and 11 bases lay between the germline ends. CDR3 nucleotides: TGTGCCAGCGATGGTTTCAGCCAAGAGACCCAGTACTTC. Protein product: CASDGFSQETQYF.

This sequence joins TRBV5-6 and TRBJ2-1; D may be TRBD2 (5 bases). Germline V gene data show CDR1 as SGHDT and CDR2 as YYEEEE. The ends were cut back, 0 bases at V and 3 bases at J, with 10 bases in the middle. CDR3 length: 15 amino acids. CDR3 nucleotide sequence: TGTGCCAGCAGCTTGGTGACTACCCTCTACAATGAGCAGTTCTTC. It codes for CASSLVTTLYNEQFF. The complete variable domain, with remaining parts taken from reference TRBV5-6 and TRBJ2-1, reads DAGVTQSPTHLIKTRGQQVTLRCSPKSGHDTVSWYQQALGQGPQFIFQYYEEEERQRGNFPDRFSGHQFPNYSSELNVNALLLGDSALYLCASSLVTTLYNEQFFGPGTRLTVL.

V is TRBV5-1 and J is TRBJ1-1, with 8 positions matching TRBD1. V shed 7 bases and J 5 bases; nucleotides not matched to a gene: 13. CDR3 size: 15 residues. Germline V gene data show CDR1 as SGHRS and CDR2 as YFSETQ. The CDR3 nucleotides are TGCGCCAGCGGGTCAGGGGGAGGACAGGGTACTGAAGCTTTCTTT. Translation: CASGSGGGQGTEAFF.

This sequence joins TRBV6-5 and TRBJ1-5; no definite D call. This CDR3 region has 13 residues. V lost 6 bases and J lost 2, with 8 bases in between. The germline V gene has CDR1 MNHEY and CDR2 SVGAGI. The CDR3 nucleotides read TGTGCCAGCAGGGAGAACGGCAATCAGCCCCAGCATTTT. Protein: CASRENGNQPQHF.

J is TRBJ2-3 and V is TRBV12-5, with TRBD2 as a possible D gene (5 bases). Germline V lookup: CDR1 LGHNT, CDR2 FRNRAP. V lost 1 base and J lost 2, with 7 bases in between. The CDR3 totals 14 residues. Here the CDR3 reads CASGLAGYTDTQYF. CDR3 sequence (DNA): TGTGCTAGTGGTTTGGCGGGGTACACAGATACGCAGTATTTT.

This chain uses TRBV24-1 with TRBJ1-1, with 8 nucleotides matching TRBD1. This CDR3 is 15 amino acids long. The trim removed 0 bases at V and 1 base at J, leaving 0 bases unmatched. Germline CDR1 KGHDR, CDR2 SFDVKD. This chain's CDR3 is CATSDLGTGNTEAFF. CDR3 DNA: TGTGCCACCAGTGATTTGGGGACAGGGAACACTGAAGCTTTCTTT.

This chain links TRBV27 with TRBJ2-2, with 9 bases that match TRBD1. Germline CDR1 and CDR2: MNHEY and SMNVEV (reference sequence). Losses at the gene ends were 7 bases for V and 5 bases for J; bases not matched to a gene: 8. This CDR3 is 15 amino acids long. The CDR3 DNA is TGTGCCAGCAAACGGGACAGGGTTTATACCGGGGAGCTGTTTTTT. Protein sequence: CASKRDRVYTGELFF.

DNA for the CDR3: TGCGCCAGCAGCTGGGACTGGAGGCACGACACTGAAGCTTTCTTT. Protein sequence: CASSWDWRHDTEAFF. The rearrangement uses TRBV5-1 and TRBJ1-1, with D maybe TRBD1 (5 bases). This CDR3 is 15 amino acids long. The ends were cut back, 3 bases at V and 3 bases at J, with 15 bases in the middle. Germline V CDR1 and CDR2: SGHRS, YFSETQ.

The chain combines TRBV7-9 with TRBJ1-2, with D possibly TRBD1 on 5 matching bases. V lost 1 base to trimming and J lost 4 bases, with 13 bases between them. The CDR3 totals 15 residues. Looked up from germline, CDR1 is SEHNR and CDR2 is FQNEAQ (reference sequence). CDR3 sequence (DNA): TGTGCCAGCAGCTTAGTCGCAGGGTACGGCTATGGCTACACCTTC. Protein sequence: CASSLVAGYGYGYTF.

The CDR3 DNA reads as TGTGCCACCAGCCCAGGGGGCCTCTCCTACGAGCAGTACTTC. This encodes CATSPGGLSYEQYF. The J gene is TRBJ2-7, the V gene TRBV24-1, with TRBD1 matching over 8 bases. V lost 7 bases and J lost 0; bases outside the gene matches: 4. Germline V gene sequence: CDR1 KGHDR, CDR2 SFDVKD. There are 14 residues in the CDR3.

This clone appeared a single time. The rearrangement uses TRBV7-9 and TRBJ1-5; 10 nucleotides match TRBD1. CDR1 is SEHNR and CDR2 is FQNEAQ in the germline V gene (reference sequence). The CDR3 sequence is 16 residues long. V lost 1 base, J lost 4 bases, and 4 bases stayed unmatched. The CDR3 DNA reads TGTGCCAGCAGCTTAGATGGGACAGGGGCAAATCAGCCCCAGCATTTT. Its protein is CASSLDGTGANQPQHF.